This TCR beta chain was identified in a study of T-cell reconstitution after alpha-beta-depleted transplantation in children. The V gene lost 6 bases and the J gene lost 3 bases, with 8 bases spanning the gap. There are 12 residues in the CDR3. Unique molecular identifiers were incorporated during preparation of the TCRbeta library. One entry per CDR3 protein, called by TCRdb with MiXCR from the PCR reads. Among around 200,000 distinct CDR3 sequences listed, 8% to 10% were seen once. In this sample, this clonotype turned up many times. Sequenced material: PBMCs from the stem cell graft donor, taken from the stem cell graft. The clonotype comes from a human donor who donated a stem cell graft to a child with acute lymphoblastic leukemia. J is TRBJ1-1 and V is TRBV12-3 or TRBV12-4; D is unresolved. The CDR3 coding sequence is TGTGCCAGCAGATTCGGGGACACTGAAGCTTTCTTT. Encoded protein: CASRFGDTEAFF.